The 15 T cell receptor beta chains presented below share a single source sample, sequenced in a study of T cells in Graves' hyperthyroidism and ophthalmopathy. Amplification targeted TCR beta CDR3 regions from RNA transcripts. The study used the HTBI primer set for a first-round RT-PCR of the TCR CDR3. TCRdb re-derived calls from the multiplex PCR reads in MiXCR, one entry per CDR3 protein. The sample consists of more than 350,000 distinct CDR3 sequences, 13% to 15% of them appearing once. Material: blood. The receptors stem from a woman in her sixties or seventies with Graves' ophthalmopathy.

The chain combines TRBV10-2 with TRBJ2-1; 14 bases agree with TRBD2. V shed 6 bases and J 6 bases; nucleotides not matched to a gene: 10. CDR3 length: 17 residues. In germline, CDR1 is WSHSY, CDR2 SAAADI. Written as DNA, the CDR3 is TGCGCCAGCAGGAGGACTAGCGGGAGGTCCCCGTTCAATGAGCAGTTCTTC. It yields the protein CASRRTSGRSPFNEQFF.

The rearrangement links TRBV9 to TRBJ2-4; D is unresolved. The germline V gene has CDR1 SGDLS and CDR2 YYNGEE. The CDR3 extends over 15 amino acids. Trimming took off 4 bases at V and 3 bases at J, with 14 bases between the two ends. CDR3 loop: CASSPVGPLKNIQYF. DNA of the CDR3: TGTGCCAGCAGCCCCGTTGGACCTCTCAAAAACATTCAGTACTTC.

This clonotype has ten or more counts. V usage is TRBV7-2 and J usage is TRBJ2-7; TRBD2 might be the D (7 bases). V was trimmed by 0 bases and J by 5 bases, leaving 14 bases between them. Germline-derived CDR1 and CDR2 are SGHTA and FQGNSA. The CDR3 totals 15 residues. The CDR3 here is CASSLAGGEFHEQYF. CDR3 in DNA: TGTGCCAGCAGCTTAGCAGGGGGGGAGTTCCACGAGCAGTACTTC.

The chain employs TRBV5-4 and TRBJ2-7; weak D call: TRBD2 (6 bases). The length of the CDR3 is 13 residues. CDR1 is SGHNT, CDR2 YYREEE, per germline (reference sequence). The V and J ends lost 5 bases and 5 bases respectively, with 14 bases between them. The CDR3 sequence: CASRLFRENEQYF. The CDR3 nucleotides are TGTGCCAGCAGGCTTTTTCGGGAGAACGAGCAGTACTTC.

This clonotype was observed a handful of times. V gene TRBV11-2 combines with J gene TRBJ2-7, with a tentative D call TRBD1 (5 bases). Germline CDR1 SGHAT, CDR2 FQNNGV. V was cut by 3 bases and J by 9 bases, with 12 bases left in between. The CDR3 covers 12 residues. As DNA, the CDR3 is TGTGCCAGCAGCTTCACAGGCTCAGGGCAGTACTTC. This gives the protein CASSFTGSGQYF. Filled out from reference TRBV11-2 and TRBJ2-7, the complete variable domain reads EAGVAQSPRYKIIEKRQSVAFWCNPISGHATLYWYQQILGQGPKLLIQFQNNGVVDDSQLPKDRFSAERLKGVDSTLKIQPAKLEDSAVYLCASSFTGSGQYFGPGTRLTVT.

This clonotype appeared many times. The chain combines TRBV20-1 with TRBJ1-5; D is perhaps TRBD1 (5 bases). The CDR3 is 13 amino acids. Germline V gene lookup returns CDR1 DFQATT and CDR2 SNEGSKA (reference sequence). The V and J ends lost 3 bases and 4 bases respectively, with 10 bases between them. The CDR3: CSARGLRNQPQHF. As DNA, the CDR3 is TGCAGTGCTAGGGGACTGCGGAATCAGCCCCAGCATTTT.

The V gene is TRBV20-1, the J gene TRBJ2-1; TRBD2 matches 12 bases. CDR3 length: 15 amino acids. Trimming cost V 5 bases and J 0 bases; bases outside gene matches: 2. Per germline, CDR1 DFQATT and CDR2 SNEGSKA (reference sequence). The CDR3 DNA reads TGCAGTGCTTCGACTAGCGGGAGCTCCTACAATGAGCAGTTCTTC. Amino acids: CSASTSGSSYNEQFF.

This clonotype was seen at least ten times. The CDR3 DNA reads TGTGCCAGCAGCTCCCTAGCGAATGAGCAGTTCTTC. It is translated as CASSSLANEQFF. The rearrangement links TRBV7-8 to TRBJ2-1; possible D gene TRBD2, 6 bases. The germline V gene has CDR1 SGHVS and CDR2 FQNEAQ. This CDR3 has 12 amino acids. V shed 4 bases and J shed 7 bases, with 8 bases lying between them.

This clonotype occurred a few times. The rearrangement joins TRBV6-1 to TRBJ2-1, with TRBD1 identical over 9 bases. V lost 5 bases, J lost 6 bases, and 11 bases stayed unmatched. Germline assignment: CDR1 MNHNS and CDR2 SASEGT. This CDR3 is 16 amino acids long. The CDR3 region is CASSSPGQGSGNEQFF. The DNA of the CDR3 is TGTGCCAGCAGTTCCCCGGGACAGGGCTCGGGCAATGAGCAGTTCTTC.

This chain uses TRBV5-1 with TRBJ2-2, with 11 bases matching TRBD2. The CDR3 loop spans 19 amino acids. Trimming at V came to 3 bases and at J to 1 base, leaving 11 bases not matched to a gene. The germline V gene encodes CDR1 SGHRS and CDR2 YFSETQ. The CDR3 sequence is CASSWATGTSGLNTGELFF. The CDR3 coding sequence is TGCGCCAGCAGCTGGGCAACCGGGACTAGCGGTTTGAACACCGGGGAGCTGTTTTTT. Full variable domain (outside the CDR3, taken from reference TRBV5-1 and TRBJ2-2): KAGVTQTPRYLIKTRGQQVTLSCSPISGHRSVSWYQQTPGQGLQFLFEYFSETQRNKGNFPGRFSGRQFSNSRSEMNVSTLELGDSALYLCASSWATGTSGLNTGELFFGEGSRLTVL.

This clonotype was recorded at least ten times. The CDR3, as DNA: TGTGCCAGCAGCCAAGCATCCGCGAAGGAGCAGTACTTC. Translating it yields CASSQASAKEQYF. This chain uses TRBV3-1 with TRBJ2-7; D unresolved. The V end was cut by 1 base, the J end by 7 bases, with 11 bases between. The CDR3 consists of 13 residues. In germline, CDR1 is LGHDT, CDR2 YNNKEL (reference sequence).

This chain uses TRBV2 with TRBJ1-4, with 9 bases fitting TRBD1. Germline assignment: CDR1 SNHLY and CDR2 FYNNEI. With 7 bases clipped from V and 6 bases from J, the junction kept 9 bases outside the gene matches. The CDR3 covers 15 residues. Here the CDR3 reads CASKPGTGRDEKLFF. Here the CDR3 DNA reads TGTGCCAGCAAGCCCGGGACAGGGCGTGATGAAAAACTGTTTTTT.

This sequence joins TRBV20-1 and TRBJ2-4; tentatively, D is TRBD2 (5 bases). V was cut by 1 base and J by 5 bases, with 9 bases left in between. The CDR3 is made up of 13 amino acids. Germline-derived CDR1 and CDR2 are DFQATT and SNEGSKA (reference sequence). The CDR3 reads CSARAGSQNIQYF. The CDR3 DNA reads TGCAGTGCTAGAGCGGGATCCCAAAACATTCAGTACTTC.

This clonotype was seen a few times. The V gene is TRBV6-1, the J gene TRBJ1-5; D may be TRBD1 (5 bases). This CDR3 is built from 14 residues. The germline CDR1 and CDR2 sequences are MNHNS and SASEGT. The V end was cut by 8 bases, the J end by 7 bases, with 18 bases between. CDR3 region: CASVGGSTGQPQHF. CDR3 nucleotides: TGTGCCAGCGTAGGAGGGTCTACAGGCCAGCCCCAGCATTTT.

The sample holds a few counts of this clonotype. The CDR3 loop is CASSPPRTQPLYNEQFF. CDR3 DNA sequence: TGTGCCAGCAGCCCACCTAGGACCCAGCCACTATACAATGAGCAGTTCTTC. The chain uses TRBV5-6 and TRBJ2-1, with no clear D. Trimming took 4 bases from V and 4 from J, leaving 21 bases between them. Looked up from germline, CDR1 is SGHDT and CDR2 is YYEEEE. This CDR3 region has 17 residues.